This TCR beta chain originates from a study of T cells in Graves' hyperthyroidism and ophthalmopathy. The sample holds many counts of this clonotype. The CDR3 consists of 15 residues. V was pared by 5 bases and J by 4 bases, with 4 bases of the junction left unmatched. Per the germline V gene, CDR1 is SEHNR and CDR2 is FQNEAQ (reference sequence). Regions amplified from RNA transcripts were the TCR beta CDR3 regions. HTBI primers were used for first-round RT-PCR of the TCR CDR3. In TCRdb, the multiplex PCR reads were re-called with MiXCR into one record per CDR3 protein. The profile shows a few hundred thousand distinct CDR3 sequences, around 42% of them singletons. Uncontrolled infection, other autoimmune disease, pregnancy or lactation disqualified patients from enrolment.

The sequence came from a woman aged 18-30 years with Graves' hyperthyroidism. Material: peripheral blood or thyroid tissue (not recorded which). The genes are TRBV7-9 and TRBJ1-4; 10 nucleotides align to TRBD1. The CDR3 reads CASSPGQGINEKLFF. DNA for the CDR3: TGTGCCAGCAGCCCGGGACAGGGGATTAATGAAAAACTGTTTTTT.